This passage covers 7 T cell receptor beta chains from one sample sequenced in a study of tumor T cells in aggressive B-cell lymphoma. Profiling relied on immunoSEQ multiplex PCR, and the TCRdb table lists in-frame clones only, not all of them. The data show under 2,500 clones, just under 95% seen once. The sequenced material came from tumor tissue. These receptors were taken from an adult with diffuse large B cell lymphoma.

The chain recombines TRBV30 with TRBJ2-1; the match to TRBD2 covers 11 bases. With 2 bases clipped from V and 9 bases from J, the junction kept 9 bases outside the gene matches. CDR3 size: 15 residues. In germline, CDR1 is GTSNPN, CDR2 SVGIG (reference sequence). The CDR3 nucleotides are TGTGCCTGGAGTATAACTAGCGGGAGATCGGGTGAGCAGTTCTTC. Protein sequence: CAWSITSGRSGEQFF.

The chain's CDR3 is CASSITSGSSNEQFF. In nucleotides, the CDR3 is TGTGCCAGCAGCATCACTAGCGGGAGTTCCAATGAGCAGTTCTTC. The V and J genes are TRBV7-9 and TRBJ2-1, with TRBD2 matching 11 bases. This CDR3 is 15 amino acids long. With 5 bases clipped from V and 6 bases from J, the junction kept 6 bases outside the gene matches. Germline V gene data show CDR1 as SEHNR and CDR2 as FQNEAQ (reference sequence). Variable domain in full (rest from reference TRBV7-9 and TRBJ2-1): DTGVSQNPRHKITKRGQNVTFRCDPISEHNRLYWYRQTLGQGPEFLTYFQNEAQLEKSRLLSDRFSAERPKGSFSTLEIQRTEQGDSAMYLCASSITSGSSNEQFFGPGTRLTVL.

CDR3 amino acids: CASSTGTGISYEQYF. Written as DNA, the CDR3 is TGTGCCAGCAGCACAGGGACGGGGATCTCCTACGAGCAGTACTTC. The chain has TRBV11-1 and TRBJ2-7; tentatively, D is TRBD1 (6 bases). Germline lookup yields CDR1 SGHAT and CDR2 FQDESV (reference sequence). V lost 5 bases and J lost 0, with 14 bases in between. The CDR3 has 15 amino acids.

V and J are TRBV19 and TRBJ1-3; the match to TRBD1 covers 9 bases. The CDR3 loop spans 14 amino acids. The junction had 1 base not matched to a gene; V was cut back by 7 bases and J by 0 bases. Germline V gene sequence: CDR1 LNHDA, CDR2 SQIVND (reference sequence). The CDR3 DNA reads as TGTGCCAGTACGGACAGGGGCTCTGGAAACACCATATATTTT. Translated, it gives CASTDRGSGNTIYF.

The chain links TRBV5-1 to TRBJ1-2, with a possible D match to TRBD1 (6 bases). Germline CDR1 reads SGHRS; CDR2 reads YFSETQ. V was clipped by 4 bases and J by 3 bases, with 22 bases between them. The CDR3 has 17 residues. The CDR3 here is CASSLYAGDMGDYGYTF. As DNA, the CDR3 is TGCGCCAGCAGCCTGTACGCAGGGGATATGGGGGACTATGGCTACACCTTC.

This chain connects TRBV27 to TRBJ1-1; D gene unclear. The germline CDR1 and CDR2 sequences are MNHEY and SMNVEV (reference sequence). The length of the CDR3 is 17 residues. Trimming stripped 0 bases from V and 4 bases from J, with 18 bases between. CDR3 nucleotides: TGTGCCAGCAGTTTATCAGCTTGGAGGCGGGAGGGCACTGAAGCTTTCTTT. It codes for CASSLSAWRREGTEAFF.

This clone has a handful of counts. The V call is TRBV10-1, the J call TRBJ1-1; unclear D gene. This CDR3 contains 13 residues. Germline loops: CDR1 WNHNN, CDR2 SYGVQD (reference sequence). The germline V and J ends were trimmed by 6 bases and 8 bases, with 16 bases remaining between them. CDR3 nucleotides: TGCGCCAGCAGGGAGGCAGTTGGAGGGGAAGCTTTCTTT. Translation: CASREAVGGEAFF.